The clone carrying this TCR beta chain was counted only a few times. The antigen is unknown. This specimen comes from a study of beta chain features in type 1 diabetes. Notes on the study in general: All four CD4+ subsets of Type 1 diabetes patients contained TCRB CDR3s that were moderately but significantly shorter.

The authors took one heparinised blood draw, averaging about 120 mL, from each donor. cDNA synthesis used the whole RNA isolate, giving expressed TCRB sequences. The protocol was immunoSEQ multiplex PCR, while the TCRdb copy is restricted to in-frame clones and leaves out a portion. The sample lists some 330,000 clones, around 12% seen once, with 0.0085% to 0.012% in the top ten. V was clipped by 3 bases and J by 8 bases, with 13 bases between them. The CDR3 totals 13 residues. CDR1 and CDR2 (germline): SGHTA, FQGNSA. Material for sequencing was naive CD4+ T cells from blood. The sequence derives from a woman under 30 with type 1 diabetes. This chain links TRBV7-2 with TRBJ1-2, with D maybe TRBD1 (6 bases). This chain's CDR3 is CASSFYRERGYTF. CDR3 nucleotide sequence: TGTGCCAGCAGCTTCTACAGGGAGCGCGGCTACACCTTC.